The T cell receptor beta chain described here comes from a study of graft-versus-host responses after intestinal transplantation. Study-wide context: Induction with anti-thymocyte globulin, then tacrolimus and steroids for 2 to 3 years, was given to all recipients. Study-level points and caveats: Association was observed between peak circulating GvH clone levels and early post-transplant HvG declines. Across patients carrying graft-donor T cell macrochimerism, allografts held high graft-versus-host to host-versus-graft clonal ratios. The marrow of recipients harbored GvH clones, and ileum or blood showed some of them first.

Germline CDR1 reads SEHNR; CDR2 reads FQNEAQ (reference sequence). The ends were cut back, 3 bases at V and 10 bases at J, with 7 bases in the middle. This CDR3 has 12 residues. With respect to this clone: Its target is not known.

Profiled with immunoSEQ multiplex PCR; TCRdb holds only in-frame clones, not every one. This sample has under 150,000 clones, with over 85% found just once. Sequencing used unstimulated CD4+ T cells sorted from spleen or lymph node cells, obtained before intestinal transplant. The sequence was collected from a human donor who received an intestinal transplant. This chain joins TRBV7-9 and TRBJ1-6, with no clear D. The DNA of the CDR3 is TGTGCCAGCAGCTTGTCGGGATCACCCCTCCACTTT. Translated, it gives CASSLSGSPLHF.